The clone carrying this T cell receptor (beta chain) has a count of ten or more. Antigen unknown. This record belongs to a study of T-cell reconstitution after alpha-beta-depleted transplantation in children. Using unique molecular identifiers, the investigators prepared the TCRbeta library. MiXCR, run by TCRdb on the PCR reads, gives a single entry per CDR3 protein. The sample lists hundreds of thousands of distinct CDR3 sequences, 10% to 15% occurring once. Study-wide findings and caveats: Several hundred graft clones that had expanded were reportedly the source of alpha-beta T cells about two months after transplant. T-cell numbers and diversity, one year after transplant, stemmed largely from T cells that were newly produced. After transplant, high TCRbeta diversity at day 60 in some patients arose from surviving recipient T cells and thymic progenitors.

The sample was PBMCs, mostly from graft donor cells, taken 360 days after TCRalphabeta/CD19-depleted stem cell transplant. The sequence came from a male patient under 18 who had a stem cell transplant for acute myeloid leukemia, so the T cells may come from the graft donor.

The CDR3 bases are TGCAGTGCTAATGATTTGGGGACCGCCTACAATGAGCAGTTCTTC. It specifies CSANDLGTAYNEQFF. This chain joins TRBV20-1 and TRBJ2-1; either TRBD1 or TRBD2 may fit D (5 bases each). The CDR3 covers 15 residues. Looked up from germline, CDR1 is DFQATT and CDR2 is SNEGSKA (reference sequence). V dropped 4 bases and J dropped 2 bases, with 15 bases sitting between them.